Listed below are T cell receptor beta chains from one sample, sequenced in a study of siplizumab effects on memory and regulatory T cells. Produced via immunoSEQ multiplex PCR; TCRdb's table is partial and in-frame only. The profile shows 80,000 to 130,000 clones, around 94% of them singletons. Sequencing was carried out using Tregs sorted from blood. These receptors all come from a human donor in good health. Both conserved end residues are part of each CDR3. The D gene is left open where the match is weak.

V gene	J gene	D gene	CDR3 length	CDR3 protein	CDR3 DNA
TRBV5-1	TRBJ2-2	TRBD2	15	CASSIPSGNTGELFF	TGCGCCAGCAGCATACCTAGCGGGAACACCGGGGAGCTGTTTTTT
TRBV7-8	TRBJ1-3	-	14	CASSPGHSGNTIYF	TGTGCCAGCAGCCCGGGACACTCTGGAAACACCATATATTTT
TRBV11-3	TRBJ2-1	-	17	CASSPRLGPSSYNEQFF	TGTGCCAGCAGCCCGCGACTAGGGCCCAGCTCCTACAATGAGCAGTTCTTC
TRBV7-3	TRBJ2-7	-	15	CASSLGPGLSYEQYF	TGTGCCAGCAGCTTAGGTCCGGGCCTCTCCTACGAGCAGTACTTC
TRBV28	TRBJ1-1	-	14	CASNIPVRRGEAFF	TGTGCCAGCAACATCCCCGTCCGTCGTGGTGAAGCTTTCTTT
TRBV18	TRBJ2-1	-	14	CASSPGTRRDEQFF	TGTGCCAGCTCACCAGGGACCAGACGTGATGAGCAGTTCTTC
TRBV5-1	TRBJ1-2	TRBD1	14	CASSPDRVESGYTF	TGCGCCAGCAGCCCCGACAGGGTGGAGTCTGGCTACACCTTC
TRBV2	TRBJ2-2	-	14	CASGRVWGTGELFF	TGTGCCAGCGGTAGGGTGTGGGGCACCGGGGAGCTGTTTTTT
TRBV19	TRBJ2-5	-	13	CASRTGTGETQYF	TGTGCCAGTAGAACCGGGACGGGCGAGACCCAGTACTTC
TRBV2	TRBJ2-5	TRBD2	16	CASSEPRLAGAETQYF	TGTGCCAGCAGTGAGCCCAGACTAGCGGGAGCTGAGACCCAGTACTTC
TRBV9	TRBJ2-7	TRBD2	16	CASSSGLAGVPYEQYF	TGTGCCAGCAGCTCCGGACTAGCGGGAGTCCCCTACGAGCAGTACTTC
TRBV27	TRBJ1-1	-	15	CASSFFGVSATEAFF	TGTGCCAGCAGTTTTTTTGGGGTTTCGGCCACTGAAGCTTTCTTT
TRBV7-2	TRBJ2-7	-	11	CASSLNYEQYF	TGTGCCAGCAGCTTAAACTACGAGCAGTACTTC
TRBV5-1	TRBJ1-4	TRBD1	15	CASSLAGTGGEKLFF	TGCGCCAGCAGCTTGGCCGGGACAGGGGGCGAAAAACTGTTTTTT
TRBV6-5	TRBJ1-5	-	14	CASSPQGINQPQHF	TGTGCCAGCAGTCCGCAGGGGATCAATCAGCCCCAGCATTTT
TRBV5-1	TRBJ1-1	-	16	CASSLNSGGADTEAFF	TGCGCCAGCAGCTTGAACTCGGGGGGCGCGGACACTGAAGCTTTCTTT
TRBV7-9	TRBJ1-1	-	14	CASSKDSKLTEAFF	TGTGCCAGCAGCAAAGACAGCAAGCTCACTGAAGCTTTCTTT
TRBV5-1	TRBJ2-1	TRBD2	17	CASSPFYLAGAYNEQFF	TGCGCCAGCAGCCCGTTTTACCTAGCGGGAGCTTACAATGAGCAGTTCTTC